This T cell receptor (beta chain) is from a study of shared clonotypes between healthy human individuals. The wider study: The plates for each donor numbered three CD4 naive, three CD4 memory, two CD8 naive and one CD8 memory. General observations from the study: In having few donors, the study represented limited genetic and exposure-history diversity. Though the depth was large, rarefaction showed that sorted-subset sequencing was incomplete.

For this clone: Its specificity is unknown. The sample carries other DNA sequences with the same CDR3.

CD45RO-negative, CCR7-positively selected cells formed the naive CD8 fraction, excluding terminally differentiated effector memory CD45RA+ cells. This CDR3 spans 13 amino acids. V gave up 4 bases and J gave up 1 base, with 7 bases separating them. CDR1 is SQVTM, CDR2 ANQGSEA, per germline. Sequencing was performed with immunoSEQ multiplex PCR; in TCRdb, only in-frame clones are kept and a portion is missing. The repertoire holds about 2,100,000 clones, with roughly 91% as singletons. This chain joins TRBV29-1 and TRBJ2-2; D is undetermined. This clonotype was sampled from a young man in good health. Some clones in this sample may be carry-over from other donors' samples. Sequencing was performed on naive CD8+ T cells from PBMCs. The CDR3 sequence is CSVVLGNTGELFF. The CDR3 coding sequence is TGCAGCGTTGTTCTAGGGAACACCGGGGAGCTGTTTTTT.